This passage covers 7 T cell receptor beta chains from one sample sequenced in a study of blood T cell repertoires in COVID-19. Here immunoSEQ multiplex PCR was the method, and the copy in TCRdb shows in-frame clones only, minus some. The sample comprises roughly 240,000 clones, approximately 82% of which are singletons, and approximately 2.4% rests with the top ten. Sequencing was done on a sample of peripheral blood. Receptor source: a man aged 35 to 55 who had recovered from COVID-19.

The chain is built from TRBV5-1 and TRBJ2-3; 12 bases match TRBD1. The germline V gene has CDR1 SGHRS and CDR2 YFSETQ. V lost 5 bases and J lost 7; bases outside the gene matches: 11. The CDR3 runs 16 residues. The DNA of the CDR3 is TGCGCCAGCAGTTTAGCCGGGACAGGGGGCGTCAATACGCAGTATTTT. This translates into CASSLAGTGGVNTQYF.

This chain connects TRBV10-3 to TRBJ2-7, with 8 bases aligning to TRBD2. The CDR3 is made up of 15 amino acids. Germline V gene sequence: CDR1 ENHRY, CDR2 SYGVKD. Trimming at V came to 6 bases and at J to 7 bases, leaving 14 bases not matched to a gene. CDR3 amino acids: CAIRFEQGPGGEQYF. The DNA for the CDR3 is TGTGCCATCAGATTTGAGCAGGGCCCGGGAGGGGAGCAGTACTTC.

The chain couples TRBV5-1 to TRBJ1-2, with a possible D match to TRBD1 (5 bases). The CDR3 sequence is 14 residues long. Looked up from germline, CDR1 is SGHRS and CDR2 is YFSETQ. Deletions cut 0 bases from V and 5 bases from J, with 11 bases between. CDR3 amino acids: CASSLDRSAYGYTF. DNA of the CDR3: TGCGCCAGCAGCTTGGACAGGAGCGCTTATGGCTACACCTTC.

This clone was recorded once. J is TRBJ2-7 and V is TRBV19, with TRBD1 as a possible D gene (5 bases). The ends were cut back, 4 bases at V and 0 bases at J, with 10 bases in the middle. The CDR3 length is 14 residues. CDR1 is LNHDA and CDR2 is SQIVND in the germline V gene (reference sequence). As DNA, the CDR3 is TGTGCCAGTAGTACTCAGGACAACTCCTACGAGCAGTACTTC. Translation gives CASSTQDNSYEQYF.

This CDR3 is CASSLVSSGNQPQHF. For the CDR3, the DNA is TGTGCCAGCAGCTTGGTATCAAGCGGCAATCAGCCCCAGCATTTT. The chain couples TRBV5-6 to TRBJ1-5; D is undetermined. V gave up 0 bases and J gave up 2 bases, with 9 bases separating them. Germline CDR1 is SGHDT and CDR2 is YYEEEE. CDR3 length equals 15 residues.

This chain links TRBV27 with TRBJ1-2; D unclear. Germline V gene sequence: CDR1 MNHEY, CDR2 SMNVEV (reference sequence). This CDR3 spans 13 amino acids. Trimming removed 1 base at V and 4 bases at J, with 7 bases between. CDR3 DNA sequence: TGTGCCAGCAGTTTATTCGGGTTCTATGGCTACACCTTC. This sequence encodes CASSLFGFYGYTF.

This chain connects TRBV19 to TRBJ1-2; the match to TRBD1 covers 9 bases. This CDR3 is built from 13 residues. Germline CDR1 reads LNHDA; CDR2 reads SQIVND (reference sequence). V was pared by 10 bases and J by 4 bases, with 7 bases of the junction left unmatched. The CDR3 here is CATRGQGLYGYTF. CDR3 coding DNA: TGTGCCACCCGGGGACAGGGTCTCTATGGCTACACCTTC.